One TCR beta chain is described in this entry. This specimen comes from a study of T cells after somatic rescue of genetic block. The data were produced by immunoSEQ multiplex PCR, yet TCRdb's version contains in-frame clones alone and is incomplete. The data contain roughly 71,000 clones, approximately 91% of them singletons. Per germline, CDR1 MDHEN and CDR2 SYDVKM. V lost 6 bases and J lost 2, with 16 bases in between. This CDR3 comprises 16 residues. The TCR originated in a man aged 25 to 40. This chain links TRBV28 with TRBJ2-2, with D perhaps matching TRBD2 (6 bases). Sequenced sample: peripheral blood mononuclear cells (PBMCs). The CDR3 DNA sequence: TGTGCCAGCAGGAGTGGGGGGTCCCCTAACACCGGGGAGCTGTTTTTT. Its translation: CASRSGGSPNTGELFF.